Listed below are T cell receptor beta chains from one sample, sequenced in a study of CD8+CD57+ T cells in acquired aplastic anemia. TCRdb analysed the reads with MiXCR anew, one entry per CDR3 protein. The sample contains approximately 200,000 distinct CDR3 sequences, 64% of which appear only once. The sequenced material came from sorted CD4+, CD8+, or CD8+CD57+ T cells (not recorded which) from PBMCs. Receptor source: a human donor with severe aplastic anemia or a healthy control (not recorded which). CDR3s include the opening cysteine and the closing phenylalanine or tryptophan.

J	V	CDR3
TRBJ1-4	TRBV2	CASTGPREGVEKLFF
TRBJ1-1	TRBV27	CASSLSIRAGVTEAFF
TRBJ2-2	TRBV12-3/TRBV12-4	CASSHGTGELFF
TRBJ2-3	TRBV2	CASSEQGAGTDTQYF
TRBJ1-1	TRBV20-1	CSARRTNTEAFF
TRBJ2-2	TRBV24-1	CATSSNGGYTGELFF
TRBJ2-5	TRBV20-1	CSARDPSGVLETQYF
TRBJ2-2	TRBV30	CAWNPSSNTGELFF
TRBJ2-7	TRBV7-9	CASTPGQGGSYEQYF
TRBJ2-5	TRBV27	CASSPGTSEETQYF
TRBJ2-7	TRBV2	CASQTEGTGGMYEQYF
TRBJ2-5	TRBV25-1	CASSVAGREETQYF
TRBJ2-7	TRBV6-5	CASSYGRMSSYEQYF
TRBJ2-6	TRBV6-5	CASRTTGGSQTF
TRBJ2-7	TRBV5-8	CASSANRGAYEQYF
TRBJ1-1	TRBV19	CASKDRGRETEAFF
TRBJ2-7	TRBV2	CAREDSSYEQYF
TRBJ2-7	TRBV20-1	CSAKRPTYEQYF
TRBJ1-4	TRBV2	CASSSDISPGCFF
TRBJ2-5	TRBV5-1	CASSFGGSGGETQYF
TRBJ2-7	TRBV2	CASREGRQASYEQYF
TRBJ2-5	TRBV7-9	CASSLEASGGLGAQYF
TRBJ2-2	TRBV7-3	CASSLLGDWTGELFF
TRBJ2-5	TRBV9	CASRPLAGGYQETQYF
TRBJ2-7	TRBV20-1	CSARPSSRGYEQYF
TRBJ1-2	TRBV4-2	CASSQDLEAASNYGYTF
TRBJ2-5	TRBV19	CASSFQGGETQYF
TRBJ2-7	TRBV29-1	CSVTGQGYEQYF
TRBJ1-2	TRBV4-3	CASSREANYGYTF